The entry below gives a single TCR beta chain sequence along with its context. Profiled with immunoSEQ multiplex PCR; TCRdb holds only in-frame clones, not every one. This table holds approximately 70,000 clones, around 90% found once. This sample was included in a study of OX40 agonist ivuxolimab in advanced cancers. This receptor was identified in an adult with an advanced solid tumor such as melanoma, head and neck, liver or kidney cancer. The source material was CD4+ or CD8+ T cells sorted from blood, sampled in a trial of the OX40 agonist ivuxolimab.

This chain's CDR3 is CASSAREISYEQYF. CDR3 coding DNA: TGTGCCAGCAGCGCGCGGGAGATTTCCTACGAGCAGTACTTC. V is TRBV7-9 and J is TRBJ2-7; 7 nucleotides align to TRBD2. Unmatched junction bases numbered 5, after V lost 5 bases and J lost 1 base. The CDR3 totals 14 residues. CDR1 and CDR2 (germline): SEHNR, FQNEAQ (reference sequence).